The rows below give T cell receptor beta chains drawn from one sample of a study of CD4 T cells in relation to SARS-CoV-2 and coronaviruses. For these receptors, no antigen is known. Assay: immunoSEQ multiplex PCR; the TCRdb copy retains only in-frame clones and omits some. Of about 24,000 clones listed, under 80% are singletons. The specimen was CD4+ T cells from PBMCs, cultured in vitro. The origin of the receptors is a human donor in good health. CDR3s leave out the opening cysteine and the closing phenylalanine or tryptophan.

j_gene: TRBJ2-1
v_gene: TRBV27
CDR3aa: ASSLGTSGSNEQF

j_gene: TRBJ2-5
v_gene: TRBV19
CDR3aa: ASSISREETQY

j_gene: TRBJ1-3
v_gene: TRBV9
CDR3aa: ASSVGVGGNTIY

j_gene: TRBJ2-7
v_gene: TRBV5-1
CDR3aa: ASSFTVSYEQY

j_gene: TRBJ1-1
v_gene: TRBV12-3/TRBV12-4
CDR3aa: ASASFFEAF

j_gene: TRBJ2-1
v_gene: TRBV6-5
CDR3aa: ASRGLAGNEQF

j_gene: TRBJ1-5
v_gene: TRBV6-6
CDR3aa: ASTPRLDQPQH

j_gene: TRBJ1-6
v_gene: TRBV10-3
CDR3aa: ATLPGQSNSPLH

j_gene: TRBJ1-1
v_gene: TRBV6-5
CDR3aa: ASSDSYESTEAF

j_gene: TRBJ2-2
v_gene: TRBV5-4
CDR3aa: ASSPPGRPSTGELF

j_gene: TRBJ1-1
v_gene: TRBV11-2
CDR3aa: ASSPGLAITEAF

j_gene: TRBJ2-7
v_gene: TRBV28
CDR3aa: ASSSPPGSGSRYEQY

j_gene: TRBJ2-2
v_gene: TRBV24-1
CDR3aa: ATQDGAPNTGELF

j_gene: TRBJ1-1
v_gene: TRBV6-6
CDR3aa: ASSYGENTEAF